The 2 T cell receptor beta chains given below trace back to one sample, sequenced in a study of PD-L1 blockade in urothelial cancer. Profiled with immunoSEQ multiplex PCR; TCRdb holds only in-frame clones, not every one. The sample includes 40,000 or so clones, roughly 82% seen only once; the top ten take 6.8%. As to time point: pretreatment peripheral blood. Sample: PBMCs, taken around atezolizumab (anti-PD-L1) treatment. These receptors were obtained from a man between 60 and 75 years old with urothelial cancer.

This clone was seen a single time. The gene calls are TRBV7-2 and TRBJ2-5, with 11 nucleotides matching TRBD2. Germline-derived CDR1 and CDR2 are SGHTA and FQGNSA. V lost 1 base and J lost 9; bases outside the gene matches: 7. The CDR3 has 15 amino acids. CDR3 amino acids: CASSLVRTSGPPQYF. The CDR3 bases are TGTGCCAGCAGCTTAGTGAGGACTAGCGGGCCTCCCCAGTACTTC.

The V and J genes are TRBV5-5 and TRBJ2-4; a weak D match, TRBD1 (6 bases). This CDR3 spans 12 amino acids. Germline-derived CDR1 and CDR2 are SGHKS and YYEKEE (reference sequence). The V end lost 5 bases, the J end lost 7 bases, and 10 bases lay between the germline ends. The CDR3 nucleotides are TGTGCCAGCAGTTTACAGGGTAACATTCAGTACTTC. Amino acids: CASSLQGNIQYF.